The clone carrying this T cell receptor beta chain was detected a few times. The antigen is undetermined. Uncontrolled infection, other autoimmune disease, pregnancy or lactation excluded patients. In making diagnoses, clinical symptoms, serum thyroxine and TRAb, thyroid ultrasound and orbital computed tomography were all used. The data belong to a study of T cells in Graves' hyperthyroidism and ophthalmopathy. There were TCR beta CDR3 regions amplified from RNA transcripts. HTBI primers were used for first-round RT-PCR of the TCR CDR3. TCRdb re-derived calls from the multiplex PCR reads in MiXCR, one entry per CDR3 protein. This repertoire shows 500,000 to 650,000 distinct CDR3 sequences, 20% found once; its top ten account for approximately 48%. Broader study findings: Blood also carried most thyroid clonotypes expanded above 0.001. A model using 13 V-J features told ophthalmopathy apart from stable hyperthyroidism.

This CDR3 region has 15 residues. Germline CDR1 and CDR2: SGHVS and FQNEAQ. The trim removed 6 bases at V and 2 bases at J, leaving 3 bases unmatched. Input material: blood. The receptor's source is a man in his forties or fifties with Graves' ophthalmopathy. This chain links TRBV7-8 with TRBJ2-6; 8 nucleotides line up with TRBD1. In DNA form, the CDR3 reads TGTGCCAGCAGATCAGGGGGCGCTGGGGCCAACGTCCTGACTTTC. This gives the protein CASRSGGAGANVLTF. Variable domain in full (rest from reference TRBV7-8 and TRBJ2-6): GAGVSQSPRYKVAKRGQDVALRCDPISGHVSLFWYQQALGQGPEFLTYFQNEAQLDKSGLPSDRFFAERPEGSVSTLKIQRTQQEDSAVYLCASRSGGAGANVLTFGAGSRLTVL.